The present T cell receptor beta chain was sequenced within a study of T cell changes during pregnancy in multiple sclerosis. Some clones are missing from TCRdb's copy, which holds only in-frame ones; the method was immunoSEQ multiplex PCR. The repertoire holds under 40,000 clones, about nine tenths seen once, with approximately 4.1% in the top ten. V was clipped by 7 bases and J by 9 bases; unmatched bases: 10. Germline CDR1 reads MNHEY; CDR2 reads SVGAGI. The CDR3 covers 14 residues. This TCR came from a female donor with multiple sclerosis, enrolled in a pregnancy study. Sequenced here: CD8+ T cells from peripheral blood mononuclear cells, sampled after pregnancy. This sequence joins TRBV6-5 and TRBJ2-2, with 8 nucleotides matching TRBD2. The CDR3 loop is CASTGGGGPWELFF. The CDR3 coding sequence is TGTGCCAGCACGGGAGGGGGGGGGCCTTGGGAGCTGTTTTTT.